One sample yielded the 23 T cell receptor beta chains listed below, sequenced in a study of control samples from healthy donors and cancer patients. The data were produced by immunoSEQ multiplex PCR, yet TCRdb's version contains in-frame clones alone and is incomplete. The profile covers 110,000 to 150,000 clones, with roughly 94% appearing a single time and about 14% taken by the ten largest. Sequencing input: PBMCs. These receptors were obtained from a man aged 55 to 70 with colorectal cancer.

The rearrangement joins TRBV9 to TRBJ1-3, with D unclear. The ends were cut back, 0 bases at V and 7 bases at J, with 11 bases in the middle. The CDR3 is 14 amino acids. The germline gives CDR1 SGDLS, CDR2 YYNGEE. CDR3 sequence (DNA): TGTGCCAGCAGCGTAGATGGGAGCTGGAACACCATATATTTT. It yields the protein CASSVDGSWNTIYF.

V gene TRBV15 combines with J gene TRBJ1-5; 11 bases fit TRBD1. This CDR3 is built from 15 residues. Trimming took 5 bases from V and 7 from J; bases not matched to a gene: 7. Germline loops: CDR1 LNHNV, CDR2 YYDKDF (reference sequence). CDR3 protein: CATSRGQGVAQPQHF. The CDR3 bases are TGTGCCACCAGCCGGGGACAGGGGGTGGCCCAGCCCCAGCATTTT. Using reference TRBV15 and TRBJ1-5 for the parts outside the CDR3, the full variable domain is DAMVIQNPRYQVTQFGKPVTLSCSQTLNHNVMYWYQQKSSQAPKLLFHYYDKDFNNEADTPDNFQSRRPNTSFCFLDIRSPGLGDTAMYLCATSRGQGVAQPQHFGDGTRLSIL.

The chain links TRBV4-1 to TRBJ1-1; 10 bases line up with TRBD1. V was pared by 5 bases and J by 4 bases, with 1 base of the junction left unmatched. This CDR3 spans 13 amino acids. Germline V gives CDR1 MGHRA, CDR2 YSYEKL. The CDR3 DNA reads TGCGCCAGCAGCTGGGACAGGGGCACTGAAGCTTTCTTT. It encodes CASSWDRGTEAFF.

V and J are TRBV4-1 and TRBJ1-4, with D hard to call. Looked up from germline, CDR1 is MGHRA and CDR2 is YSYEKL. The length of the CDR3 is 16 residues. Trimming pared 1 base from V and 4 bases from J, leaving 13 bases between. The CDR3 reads CASSQGEDRYNEKLFF. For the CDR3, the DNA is TGCGCCAGCAGCCAAGGGGAGGACCGTTATAATGAAAAACTGTTTTTT.

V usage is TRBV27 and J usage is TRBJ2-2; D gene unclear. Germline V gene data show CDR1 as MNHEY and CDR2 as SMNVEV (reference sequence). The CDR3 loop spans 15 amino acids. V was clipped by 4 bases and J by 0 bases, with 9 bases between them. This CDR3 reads CASSSGITNTGELFF. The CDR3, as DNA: TGTGCCAGCAGTTCAGGAATAACGAACACCGGGGAGCTGTTTTTT.

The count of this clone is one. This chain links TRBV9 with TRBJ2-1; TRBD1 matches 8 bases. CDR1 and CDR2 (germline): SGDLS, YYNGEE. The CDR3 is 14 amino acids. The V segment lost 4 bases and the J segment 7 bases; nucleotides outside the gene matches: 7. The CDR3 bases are TGTGCCAGCAGCCCGTGGGACAGGACGAATGAGCAGTTCTTC. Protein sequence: CASSPWDRTNEQFF.

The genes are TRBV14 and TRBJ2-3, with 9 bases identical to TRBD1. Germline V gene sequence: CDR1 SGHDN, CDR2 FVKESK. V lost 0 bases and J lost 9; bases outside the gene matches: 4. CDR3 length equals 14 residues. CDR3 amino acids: CASSQDLGTGTQYF. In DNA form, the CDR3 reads TGTGCCAGCAGCCAAGATCTAGGGACAGGGACGCAGTATTTT. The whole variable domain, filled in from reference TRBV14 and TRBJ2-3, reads EAGVTQFPSHSVIEKGQTVTLRCDPISGHDNLYWYRRVMGKEIKFLLHFVKESKQDESGMPNNRFLAERTGGTYSTLKVQPAELEDSGVYFCASSQDLGTGTQYFGPGTRLTVL.

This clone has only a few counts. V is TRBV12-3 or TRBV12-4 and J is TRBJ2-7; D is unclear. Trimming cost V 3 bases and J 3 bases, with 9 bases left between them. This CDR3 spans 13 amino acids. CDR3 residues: CASSFGQRYEQYF. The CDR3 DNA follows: TGTGCCAGCAGTTTCGGGCAGCGCTACGAGCAGTACTTC.

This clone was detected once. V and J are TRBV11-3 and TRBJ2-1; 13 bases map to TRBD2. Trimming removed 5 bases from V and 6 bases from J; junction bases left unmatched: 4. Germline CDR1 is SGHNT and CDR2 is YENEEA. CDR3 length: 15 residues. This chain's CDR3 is CASSPGLAGANEQFF. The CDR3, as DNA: TGTGCCAGCAGCCCCGGACTAGCGGGGGCCAATGAGCAGTTCTTC.

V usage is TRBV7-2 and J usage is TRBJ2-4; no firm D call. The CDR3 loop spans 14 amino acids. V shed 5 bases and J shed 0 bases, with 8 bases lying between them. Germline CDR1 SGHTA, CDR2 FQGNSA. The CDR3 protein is CASSLALAKNIQYF. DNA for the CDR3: TGTGCCAGCAGCCTGGCACTAGCCAAAAACATTCAGTACTTC.

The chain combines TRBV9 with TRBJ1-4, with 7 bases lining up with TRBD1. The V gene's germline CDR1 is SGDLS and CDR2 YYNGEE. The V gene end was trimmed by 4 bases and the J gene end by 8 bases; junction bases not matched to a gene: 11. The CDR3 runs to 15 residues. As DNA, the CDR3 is TGTGCCAGCAGCTATGGACAGGCAGCAGGGGAAAAACTGTTTTTT. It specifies CASSYGQAAGEKLFF.

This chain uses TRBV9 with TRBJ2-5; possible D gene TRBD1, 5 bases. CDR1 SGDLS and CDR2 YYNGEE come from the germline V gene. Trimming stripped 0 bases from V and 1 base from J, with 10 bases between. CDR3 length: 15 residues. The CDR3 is CASSVVWGPQETQYF. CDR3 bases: TGTGCCAGCAGCGTAGTTTGGGGCCCCCAAGAGACCCAGTACTTC.

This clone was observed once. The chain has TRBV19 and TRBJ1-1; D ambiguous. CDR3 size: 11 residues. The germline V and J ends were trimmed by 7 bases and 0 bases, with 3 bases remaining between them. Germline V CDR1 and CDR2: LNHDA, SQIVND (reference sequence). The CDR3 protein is CASKMNTEAFF. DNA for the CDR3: TGTGCCAGTAAAATGAACACTGAAGCTTTCTTT. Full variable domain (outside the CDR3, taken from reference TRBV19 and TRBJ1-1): DGGITQSPKYLFRKEGQNVTLSCEQNLNHDAMYWYRQDPGQGLRLIYYSQIVNDFQKGDIAEGYSVSREKKESFPLTVTSAQKNPTAFYLCASKMNTEAFFGQGTRLTVV.

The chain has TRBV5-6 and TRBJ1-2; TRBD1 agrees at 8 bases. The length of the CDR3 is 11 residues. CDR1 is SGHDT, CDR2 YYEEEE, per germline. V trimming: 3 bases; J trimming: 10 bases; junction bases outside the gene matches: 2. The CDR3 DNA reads TGTGCCAGCAGCTGGGACAGGACCTACACCTTC. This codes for CASSWDRTYTF.

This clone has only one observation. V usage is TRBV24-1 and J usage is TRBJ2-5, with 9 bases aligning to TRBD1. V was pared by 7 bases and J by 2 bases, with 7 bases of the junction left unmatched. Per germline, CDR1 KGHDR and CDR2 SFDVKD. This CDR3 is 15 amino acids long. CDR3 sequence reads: CATRATGTGQETQYF. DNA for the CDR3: TGTGCCACCAGAGCTACCGGGACAGGGCAAGAGACCCAGTACTTC.

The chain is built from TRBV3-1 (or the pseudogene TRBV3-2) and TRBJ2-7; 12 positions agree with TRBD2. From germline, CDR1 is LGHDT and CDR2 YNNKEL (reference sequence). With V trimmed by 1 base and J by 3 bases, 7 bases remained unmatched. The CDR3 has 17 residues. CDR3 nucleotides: TGTGCCAGCAGCCAAGGGGCCCGACTAGCGGGGGTCTACGAGCAGTACTTC. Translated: CASSQGARLAGVYEQYF.

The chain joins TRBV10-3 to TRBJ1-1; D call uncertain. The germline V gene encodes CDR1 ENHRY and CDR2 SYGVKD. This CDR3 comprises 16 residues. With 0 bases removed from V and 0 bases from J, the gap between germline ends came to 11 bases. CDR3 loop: CAISESGPRMNTEAFF. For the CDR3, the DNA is TGTGCCATCAGTGAGTCGGGTCCGCGCATGAACACTGAAGCTTTCTTT.

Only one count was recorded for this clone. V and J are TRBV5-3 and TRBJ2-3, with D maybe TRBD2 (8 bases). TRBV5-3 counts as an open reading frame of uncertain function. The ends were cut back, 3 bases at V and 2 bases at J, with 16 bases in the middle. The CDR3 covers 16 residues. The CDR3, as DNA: TGTGCCAGAAGCTCGGGAGGGGGACAGAACACAGATACGCAGTATTTT. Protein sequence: CARSSGGGQNTDTQYF.

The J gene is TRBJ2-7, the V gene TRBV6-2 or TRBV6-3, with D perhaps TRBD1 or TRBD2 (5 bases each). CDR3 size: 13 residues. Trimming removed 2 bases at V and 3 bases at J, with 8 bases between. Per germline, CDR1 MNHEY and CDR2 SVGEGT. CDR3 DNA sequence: TGTGCCAGCAGTTACAGGGACCACTACGAGCAGTACTTC. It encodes CASSYRDHYEQYF.

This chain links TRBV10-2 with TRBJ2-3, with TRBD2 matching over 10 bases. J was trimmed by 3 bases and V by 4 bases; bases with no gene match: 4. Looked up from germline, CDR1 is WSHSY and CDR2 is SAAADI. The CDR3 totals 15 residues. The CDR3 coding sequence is TGCGCCAGCAGTGCGAGTAGCGGGGGGACAGATACGCAGTATTTT. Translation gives CASSASSGGTDTQYF.

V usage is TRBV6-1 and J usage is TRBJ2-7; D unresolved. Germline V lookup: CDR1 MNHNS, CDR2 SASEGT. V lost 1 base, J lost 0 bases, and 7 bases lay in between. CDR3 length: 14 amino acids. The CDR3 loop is CASSEGYSSYEQYF. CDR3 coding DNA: TGTGCCAGCAGTGAAGGTTACAGCTCCTACGAGCAGTACTTC.

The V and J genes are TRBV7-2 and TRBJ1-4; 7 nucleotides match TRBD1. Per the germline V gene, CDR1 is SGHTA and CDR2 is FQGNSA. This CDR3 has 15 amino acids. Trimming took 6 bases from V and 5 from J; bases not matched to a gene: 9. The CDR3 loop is CASRPTGTVNEKLFF. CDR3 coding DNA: TGTGCCAGCAGGCCCACCGGGACAGTAAATGAAAAACTGTTTTTT.

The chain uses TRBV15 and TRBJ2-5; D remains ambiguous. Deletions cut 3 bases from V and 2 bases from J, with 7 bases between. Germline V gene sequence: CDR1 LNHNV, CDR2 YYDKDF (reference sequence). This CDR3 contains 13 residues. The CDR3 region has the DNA TGTGCCACCAGCAGTCCCAAACAAGAGACCCAGTACTTC. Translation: CATSSPKQETQYF.